This TCR beta chain is from a study of blood T cell repertoires in COVID-19. This table comes from immunoSEQ multiplex PCR, and its TCRdb copy is limited to in-frame clones, with some not included. The sample comprises fewer than 450,000 clones, approximately 90% of which are singletons, and about 12% rests with the top ten. This clone was picked up a small number of times. The Seattle site enrolled patients during active infection and followed them longitudinally. Sequenced: peripheral blood. This TCR was sampled from a woman in her forties or fifties with COVID-19, enrolled during active disease.

The CDR3 protein is CASSLGGSSYEQYF. In DNA, the CDR3 is TGCGCCAGCAGCCTCGGCGGCAGCTCCTACGAGCAGTACTTC. The J gene is TRBJ2-7, the V gene TRBV4-1; unclear D gene. Germline CDR1 and CDR2: MGHRA and YSYEKL. The CDR3 extends over 14 amino acids. With 4 bases removed from V and 0 bases from J, the gap between germline ends came to 10 bases.